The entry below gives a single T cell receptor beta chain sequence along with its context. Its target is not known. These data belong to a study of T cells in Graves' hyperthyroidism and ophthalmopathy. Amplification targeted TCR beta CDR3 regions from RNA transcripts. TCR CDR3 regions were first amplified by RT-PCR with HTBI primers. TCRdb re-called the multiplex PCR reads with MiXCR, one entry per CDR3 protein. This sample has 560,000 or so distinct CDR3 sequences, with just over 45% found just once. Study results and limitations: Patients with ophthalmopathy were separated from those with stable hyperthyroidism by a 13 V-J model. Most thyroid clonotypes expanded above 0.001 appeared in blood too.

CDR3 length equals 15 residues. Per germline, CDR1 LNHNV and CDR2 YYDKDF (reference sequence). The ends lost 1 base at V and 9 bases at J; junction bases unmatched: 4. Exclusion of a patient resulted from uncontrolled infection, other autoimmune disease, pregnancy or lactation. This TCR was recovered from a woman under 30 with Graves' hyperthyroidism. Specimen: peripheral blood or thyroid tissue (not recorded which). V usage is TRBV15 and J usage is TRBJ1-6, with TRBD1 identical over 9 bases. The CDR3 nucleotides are TGTGCCACCAGCAGAGGGGGACAGGGACCTTCACCCCTCCACTTT. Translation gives CATSRGGQGPSPLHF.